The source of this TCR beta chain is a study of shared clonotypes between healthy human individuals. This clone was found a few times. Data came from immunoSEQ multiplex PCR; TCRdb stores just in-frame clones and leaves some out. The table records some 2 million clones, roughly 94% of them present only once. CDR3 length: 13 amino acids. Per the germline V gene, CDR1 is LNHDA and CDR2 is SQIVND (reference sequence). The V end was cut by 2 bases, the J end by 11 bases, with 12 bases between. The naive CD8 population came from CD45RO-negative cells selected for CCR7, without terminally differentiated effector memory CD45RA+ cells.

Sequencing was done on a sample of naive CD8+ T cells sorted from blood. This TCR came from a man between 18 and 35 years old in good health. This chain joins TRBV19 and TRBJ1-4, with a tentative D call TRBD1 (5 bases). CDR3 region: CASSIWQGDKLFF. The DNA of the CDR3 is TGTGCCAGTAGTATATGGCAGGGTGACAAACTGTTTTTT.